This TCR beta chain was identified during a study of blood T cell repertoires in COVID-19. With 3 bases removed from V and 2 bases from J, the gap between germline ends came to 14 bases. The CDR3 loop spans 15 amino acids. From germline, CDR1 is SGHDT and CDR2 YYEEEE. The table came from immunoSEQ multiplex PCR; TCRdb's copy has only in-frame clones and leaves some out. The data show some 240,000 clones, with around 82% seen just once and 3.4% held by the top ten. The receptor was isolated from a man between 50 and 59 years old who had recovered from COVID-19. The V and J genes are TRBV5-6 and TRBJ1-1; a weak D match, TRBD1 (5 bases). The material sequenced was PBMCs or T cells enriched from blood (not recorded which). CDR3 sequence (DNA): TGTGCCAGCAGCTGGGGTGGGGGAGGAAACACTGAAGCTTTCTTT. Protein: CASSWGGGGNTEAFF.